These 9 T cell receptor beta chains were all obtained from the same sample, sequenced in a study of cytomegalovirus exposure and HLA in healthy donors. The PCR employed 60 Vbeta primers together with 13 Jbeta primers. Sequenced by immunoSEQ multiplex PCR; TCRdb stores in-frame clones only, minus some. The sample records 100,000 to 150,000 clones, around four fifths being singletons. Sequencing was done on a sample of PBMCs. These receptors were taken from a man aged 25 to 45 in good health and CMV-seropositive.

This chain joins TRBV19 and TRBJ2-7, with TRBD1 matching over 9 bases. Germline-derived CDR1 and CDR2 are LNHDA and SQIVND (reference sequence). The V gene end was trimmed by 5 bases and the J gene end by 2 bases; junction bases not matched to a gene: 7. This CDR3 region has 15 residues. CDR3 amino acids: CASSPRDRAAYEQYF. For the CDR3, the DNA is TGTGCCAGTAGTCCCCGGGACAGGGCCGCCTACGAGCAGTACTTC. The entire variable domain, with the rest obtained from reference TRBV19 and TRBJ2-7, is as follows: DGGITQSPKYLFRKEGQNVTLSCEQNLNHDAMYWYRQDPGQGLRLIYYSQIVNDFQKGDIAEGYSVSREKKESFPLTVTSAQKNPTAFYLCASSPRDRAAYEQYFGPGTRLTVT.

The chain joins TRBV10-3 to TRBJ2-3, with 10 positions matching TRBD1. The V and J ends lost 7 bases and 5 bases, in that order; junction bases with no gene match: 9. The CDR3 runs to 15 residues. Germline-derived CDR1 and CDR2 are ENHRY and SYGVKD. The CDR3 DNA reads TGTGCCATCACCGAGGGACAGGGGTCGGGAGATACGCAGTATTTT. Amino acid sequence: CAITEGQGSGDTQYF.

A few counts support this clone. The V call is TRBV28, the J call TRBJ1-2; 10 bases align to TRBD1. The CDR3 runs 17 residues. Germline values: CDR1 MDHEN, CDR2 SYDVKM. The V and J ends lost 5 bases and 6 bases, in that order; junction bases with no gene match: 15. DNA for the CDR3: TGTGCCAGCAGTCTTCTCACCTTAACGACAGGGGGCCATGGCTACACCTTC. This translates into CASSLLTLTTGGHGYTF.

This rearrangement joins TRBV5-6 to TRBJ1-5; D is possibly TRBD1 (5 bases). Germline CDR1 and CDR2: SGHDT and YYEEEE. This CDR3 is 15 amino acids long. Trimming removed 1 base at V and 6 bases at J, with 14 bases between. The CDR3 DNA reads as TGTGCCAGCAGCTTGTGGGGGAGGTCTCGTCAGCCCCAGCATTTT. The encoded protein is CASSLWGRSRQPQHF. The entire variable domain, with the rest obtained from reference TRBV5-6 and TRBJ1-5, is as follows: DAGVTQSPTHLIKTRGQQVTLRCSPKSGHDTVSWYQQALGQGPQFIFQYYEEEERQRGNFPDRFSGHQFPNYSSELNVNALLLGDSALYLCASSLWGRSRQPQHFGDGTRLSIL.

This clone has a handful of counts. The CDR3 loop reads CASSPLYGAVGELFF. The CDR3 DNA reads as TGTGCCAGCTCACCACTTTATGGCGCGGTCGGGGAGCTGTTTTTT. The rearrangement uses TRBV18 and TRBJ2-2, with D unresolved. With 1 base removed from V and 7 bases from J, the gap between germline ends came to 13 bases. The germline V gene encodes CDR1 KGHSH and CDR2 LQKENI. The CDR3 extends over 15 amino acids.

In DNA form, the CDR3 reads TGTGCCAGCAGTTTAAGAGGGTACGGTCAGCCCCAGCATTTT. The encoded protein is CASSLRGYGQPQHF. The rearrangement links TRBV27 to TRBJ1-5, with D unresolved. Trimming took 2 bases from V and 6 from J, leaving 11 bases between them. This CDR3 is 14 amino acids long. Germline V gene lookup returns CDR1 MNHEY and CDR2 SMNVEV (reference sequence).

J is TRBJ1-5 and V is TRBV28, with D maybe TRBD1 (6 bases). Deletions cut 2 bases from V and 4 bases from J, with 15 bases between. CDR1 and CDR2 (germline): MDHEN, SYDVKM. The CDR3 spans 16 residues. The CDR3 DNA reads TGTGCCAGCAGTTTACCCCGGGACACTTATAATCAGCCCCAGCATTTT. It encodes CASSLPRDTYNQPQHF.

The CDR3 region is CASSPFRNTEAFF. The CDR3 DNA follows: TGTGCCAGCAGTCCCTTTAGGAACACTGAAGCTTTCTTT. This chain uses TRBV6-6 with TRBJ1-1; D not certain. The V end was cut by 5 bases, the J end by 1 base, with 8 bases between. Germline V gives CDR1 MNHNY, CDR2 SVGAGI (reference sequence). The CDR3 loop spans 13 amino acids.

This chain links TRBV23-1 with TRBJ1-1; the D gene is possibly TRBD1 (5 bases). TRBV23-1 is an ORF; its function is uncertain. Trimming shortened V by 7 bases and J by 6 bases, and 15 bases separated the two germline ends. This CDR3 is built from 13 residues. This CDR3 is CASTSGCRSEAFF. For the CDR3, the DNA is TGCGCCAGCACCTCAGGGTGTCGGTCTGAAGCTTTCTTT.